Reported below is one T cell receptor (beta chain). Its specificity is unknown. The sample belongs to a study of OX40 agonist ivuxolimab in advanced cancers. Study overall: With ivuxolimab, an agonistic anti-OX40 (CD134) antibody, patients were treated. Three partial responders included one hepatocellular carcinoma patient and two cutaneous melanoma patients. Overall study results and limits: Patients who responded partially at 0.1-3.0 mg/kg showed clonal expansion ranking among the lowest.

The CDR3 is 11 amino acids. CDR1 is MDHEN and CDR2 is SYDVKM in the germline V gene. Trimming took 4 bases from V and 7 from J, leaving 7 bases between them. Profiling relied on immunoSEQ multiplex PCR, and the TCRdb table lists in-frame clones only, not all of them. The sample includes 65,000 or so clones, roughly 89% of them seen just once. The origin of this receptor is an adult with an advanced solid tumor such as melanoma, head and neck, liver or kidney cancer. V and J are TRBV28 and TRBJ1-2; unclear D gene. The sequences come from CD4+ or CD8+ T cells sorted from blood, collected in a trial of the OX40 agonist ivuxolimab. The CDR3 sequence: CASSSVIGYTF. The CDR3 region has the DNA TGTGCCAGCAGTTCCGTAATTGGCTACACCTTC.